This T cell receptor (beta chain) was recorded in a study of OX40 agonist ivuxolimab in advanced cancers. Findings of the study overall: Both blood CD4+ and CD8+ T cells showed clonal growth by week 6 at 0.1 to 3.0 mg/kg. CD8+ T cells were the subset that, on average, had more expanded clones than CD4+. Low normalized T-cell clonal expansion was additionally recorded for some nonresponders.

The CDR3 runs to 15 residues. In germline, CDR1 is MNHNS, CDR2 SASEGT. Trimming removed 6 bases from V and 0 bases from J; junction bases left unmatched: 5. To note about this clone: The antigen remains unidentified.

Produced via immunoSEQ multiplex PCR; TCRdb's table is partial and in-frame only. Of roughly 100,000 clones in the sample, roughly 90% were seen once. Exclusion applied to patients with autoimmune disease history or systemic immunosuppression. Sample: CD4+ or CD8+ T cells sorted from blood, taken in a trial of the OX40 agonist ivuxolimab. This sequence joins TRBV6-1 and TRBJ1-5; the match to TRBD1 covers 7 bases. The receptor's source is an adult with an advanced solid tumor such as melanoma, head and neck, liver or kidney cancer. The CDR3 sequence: CASSMRQGSNQPQHF. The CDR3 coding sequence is TGTGCCAGCAGCATGAGACAGGGTAGCAATCAGCCCCAGCATTTT.